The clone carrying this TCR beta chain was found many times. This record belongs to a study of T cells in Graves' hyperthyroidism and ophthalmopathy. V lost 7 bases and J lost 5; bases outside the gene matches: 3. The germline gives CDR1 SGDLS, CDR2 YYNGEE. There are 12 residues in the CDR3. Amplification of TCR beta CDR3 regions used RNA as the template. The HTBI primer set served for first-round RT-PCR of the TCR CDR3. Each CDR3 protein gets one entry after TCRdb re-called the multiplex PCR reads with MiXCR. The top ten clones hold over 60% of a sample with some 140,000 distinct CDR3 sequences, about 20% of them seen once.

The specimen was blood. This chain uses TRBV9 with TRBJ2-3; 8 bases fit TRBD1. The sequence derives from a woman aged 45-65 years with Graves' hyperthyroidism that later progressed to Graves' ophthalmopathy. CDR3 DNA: TGTGCCAGCGGCACAGGGGGAGATACGCAGTATTTT. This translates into CASGTGGDTQYF.